One T cell receptor (beta chain) is described in this entry. Data came from immunoSEQ multiplex PCR; TCRdb stores just in-frame clones and leaves some out. The sample includes more than 120,000 clones, about 86% of them seen just once. Stated time point: blood 4 weeks post-SBRT, at nephrectomy. Treatment: 15 Gy SBRT to primary tumor, nephrectomy 4 weeks later. Nephrectomy followed 15 Gy stereotactic body radiation by 4 weeks. Clear cell pathology was present in this patient's renal cell carcinoma. The data were taken from a study of radiation and T cells in renal cell carcinoma. Looked up from germline, CDR1 is SEHNR and CDR2 is FQNEAQ (reference sequence). J gave up 0 bases and V 4 bases, and 12 bases lay outside the gene matches. CDR3 length: 17 residues.

Specimen: blood, collected from a patient whose treatment included radiotherapy and nephrectomy. This TCR came from a woman aged 45-65 years with renal cell carcinoma. The genes are TRBV7-9 and TRBJ2-7, with TRBD2 matching 7 bases. As DNA, the CDR3 is TGTGCCAGCAGCTCTTTCCTAGCGGATTACAGCTCCTACGAGCAGTACTTC. Translated, it gives CASSSFLADYSSYEQYF.